Listed below are T cell receptor beta chains from one sample, sequenced in a study of spatial heterogeneity in lung cancer. TCRdb passed the 5' RACE reads through MiXCR, listing each CDR3 protein once. The sample has 110,000 or so distinct CDR3 sequences; more than 10% are singletons. The specimen was PBMCs, collected at follow-up. The receptors were sampled from a female donor with early-stage non-small cell lung cancer. The CDR3 runs from the conserved cysteine through the conserved F or W. D genes are given only for firm matches. Some rows have no size entry. The others give once, few or many, or a class for an expanded clone.

cdr3_aa: CASSLSRGGNEQFF; cdr3_nt: TGTGCCAGCAGTTTAAGTAGGGGAGGCAATGAGCAGTTCTTC; j_call: TRBJ2-1; d_call: .; v_call: TRBV28; clone_size: few
cdr3_aa: CSVNPGRWQETQYF; cdr3_nt: TGCAGCGTTAACCCAGGGCGGTGGCAAGAGACCCAGTACTTC; j_call: TRBJ2-5; d_call: .; v_call: TRBV29-1; clone_size: few
cdr3_aa: CASSPTGTALNSPLHF; cdr3_nt: TGTGCCAGCAGTCCAACCGGGACAGCACTCAATTCACCCCTCCACTTT; j_call: TRBJ1-6; d_call: TRBD1; v_call: TRBV27; clone_size: few
cdr3_aa: CASSLTAKVSGANVLTF; cdr3_nt: TGTGCCAGCAGCTTAACGGCTAAGGTTTCAGGGGCCAACGTCCTGACTTTC; j_call: TRBJ2-6; d_call: .; v_call: TRBV7-3; clone_size: many
cdr3_aa: CASSQEVGTSRPLGELFF; cdr3_nt: TGTGCCAGCAGCCAAGAGGTGGGGACTAGCCGTCCCCTCGGGGAGCTGTTTTTT; j_call: TRBJ2-2; d_call: TRBD2; v_call: TRBV3-1; clone_size: once
cdr3_aa: CSAVTGSRLGYGYTF; cdr3_nt: TGCAGCGCCGTGACAGGGAGTCGACTAGGCTATGGCTACACCTTC; j_call: TRBJ1-2; d_call: TRBD1; v_call: TRBV29-1; clone_size: .
cdr3_aa: CSATPQGAPTNTEAFF; cdr3_nt: TGCAGTGCCACACCTCAGGGGGCGCCTACGAACACTGAAGCTTTCTTT; j_call: TRBJ1-1; d_call: TRBD1; v_call: TRBV20-1; clone_size: few
cdr3_aa: CASSDGTVWTEAFF; cdr3_nt: TGTGCCAGCAGCGACGGGACAGTCTGGACTGAAGCTTTCTTT; j_call: TRBJ1-1; d_call: TRBD1; v_call: TRBV5-8; clone_size: many
cdr3_aa: CASSLPLGQPNYGYTF; cdr3_nt: TGTGCCAGCAGTTTACCCTTGGGACAGCCTAACTATGGCTACACCTTC; j_call: TRBJ1-2; d_call: TRBD1; v_call: TRBV28; clone_size: .
cdr3_aa: CATSNQGSNEQFF; cdr3_nt: TGTGCCACCAGCAACCAGGGGTCGAATGAGCAGTTCTTC; j_call: TRBJ2-1; d_call: .; v_call: TRBV15; clone_size: few
cdr3_aa: CASSYSTSGFGETQYF; cdr3_nt: TGCGCCAGCAGCTACTCGACTAGCGGCTTCGGGGAGACCCAGTACTTC; j_call: TRBJ2-5; d_call: TRBD2; v_call: TRBV5-1; clone_size: many
cdr3_aa: CASSELRVGRQPQHF; cdr3_nt: TGTGCCAGCAGTGAATTGAGGGTTGGGCGTCAGCCCCAGCATTTT; j_call: TRBJ1-5; d_call: .; v_call: TRBV2; clone_size: few
cdr3_aa: CASSNNRDRYRRDYGYTF; cdr3_nt: TGTGCCAGTAGCAACAACCGGGACAGGTACCGCCGGGACTATGGCTACACCTTC; j_call: TRBJ1-2; d_call: TRBD1; v_call: TRBV19; clone_size: few
cdr3_aa: CASSSRDRGFRETQYF; cdr3_nt: TGTGCCAGCAGCTCCCGAGACCGTGGTTTTCGAGAGACCCAGTACTTC; j_call: TRBJ2-5; d_call: .; v_call: TRBV28; clone_size: many
cdr3_aa: CASSLNRLVNEQFF; cdr3_nt: TGTGCCAGCAGTTTAAATCGACTAGTTAATGAGCAGTTCTTC; j_call: TRBJ2-1; d_call: .; v_call: TRBV27; clone_size: many
cdr3_aa: CSVSPGQGGVNEQFF; cdr3_nt: TGCAGCGTTTCCCCGGGACAGGGGGGAGTGAATGAGCAGTTCTTC; j_call: TRBJ2-1; d_call: TRBD1; v_call: TRBV29-1; clone_size: .
cdr3_aa: CSAEPAFSRYTF; cdr3_nt: TGCAGCGCAGAACCAGCGTTTAGTCGCTACACCTTC; j_call: TRBJ1-2; d_call: .; v_call: TRBV29-1; clone_size: few
cdr3_aa: CASTNRGAGNTIYF; cdr3_nt: TGTGCCAGCACCAACCGGGGAGCTGGAAACACCATATATTTT; j_call: TRBJ1-3; d_call: .; v_call: TRBV6-5; clone_size: many
cdr3_aa: CAWTRTGNGYTF; cdr3_nt: TGTGCCTGGACGAGGACAGGAAATGGCTACACCTTC; j_call: TRBJ1-2; d_call: TRBD1; v_call: TRBV30; clone_size: .
cdr3_aa: CATSRETSGGLMTEYF; cdr3_nt: TGTGCCACCAGCCGAGAGACTAGCGGGGGTTTAATGACTGAGTATTTT; j_call: TRBJ2-3; d_call: TRBD2; v_call: TRBV15; clone_size: few
cdr3_aa: CASSYPGRAHEQYF; cdr3_nt: TGTGCCAGCAGCTACCCCGGGAGAGCCCACGAGCAGTACTTC; j_call: TRBJ2-7; d_call: .; v_call: TRBV6-5; clone_size: few
cdr3_aa: CASSQQGDSPLHF; cdr3_nt: TGTGCCAGCAGCCAACAGGGAGATTCACCCCTCCACTTT; j_call: TRBJ1-6; d_call: .; v_call: TRBV2; clone_size: .
cdr3_aa: CSALGLVAGSTDTQYF; cdr3_nt: TGCAGTGCGCTAGGGCTAGTAGCGGGGTCCACAGATACGCAGTATTTT; j_call: TRBJ2-3; d_call: TRBD2; v_call: TRBV20-1; clone_size: .
cdr3_aa: CASSALGEGEAFF; cdr3_nt: TGTGCCAGCAGCGCCCTGGGGGAGGGAGAAGCTTTCTTT; j_call: TRBJ1-1; d_call: .; v_call: TRBV11-3; clone_size: many
cdr3_aa: CASTAPISLKAFF; cdr3_nt: TGTGCCAGTACCGCTCCTATCTCCCTGAAAGCTTTCTTT; j_call: TRBJ1-1; d_call: .; v_call: TRBV19; clone_size: many
cdr3_aa: CASSQGVKNIQYF; cdr3_nt: TGTGCCAGCAGTCAGGGTGTCAAAAACATTCAGTACTTC; j_call: TRBJ2-4; d_call: .; v_call: TRBV6-6; clone_size: many
cdr3_aa: CASSIDRGEAFF; cdr3_nt: TGTGCCAGCAGCATTGACAGGGGTGAAGCTTTCTTT; j_call: TRBJ1-1; d_call: TRBD1; v_call: TRBV7-2; clone_size: .
cdr3_aa: CASSSHTGVENIQYF; cdr3_nt: TGTGCCAGCAGCTCCCATACGGGAGTAGAAAACATTCAGTACTTC; j_call: TRBJ2-4; d_call: .; v_call: TRBV6-6; clone_size: .
cdr3_aa: CASGKVGEQFF; cdr3_nt: TGTGCTAGTGGCAAGGTGGGTGAGCAGTTCTTC; j_call: TRBJ2-1; d_call: .; v_call: TRBV12-5; clone_size: few
cdr3_aa: CSAGIRNTGELFF; cdr3_nt: TGCAGTGCTGGCATAAGGAACACCGGGGAGCTGTTTTTT; j_call: TRBJ2-2; d_call: .; v_call: TRBV20-1; clone_size: .
cdr3_aa: CASSTGLAGGEQYF; cdr3_nt: TGCGCCAGCAGCACCGGACTAGCGGGAGGGGAGCAGTACTTC; j_call: TRBJ2-7; d_call: TRBD2; v_call: TRBV5-1; clone_size: .
cdr3_aa: CASSPDFPAGTQYF; cdr3_nt: TGTGCCAGCAGCCCGGACTTTCCGGCGGGGACCCAGTACTTC; j_call: TRBJ2-5; d_call: .; v_call: TRBV14; clone_size: few
cdr3_aa: CASTWASETQYF; cdr3_nt: TGTGCCAGCACTTGGGCATCAGAGACCCAGTACTTC; j_call: TRBJ2-5; d_call: .; v_call: TRBV2; clone_size: .
cdr3_aa: CARIRTGNSADTQYF; cdr3_nt: TGTGCCAGGATCCGGACAGGGAATAGCGCAGATACGCAGTATTTT; j_call: TRBJ2-3; d_call: TRBD1; v_call: TRBV2; clone_size: many
cdr3_aa: CASSMQVSYEQYF; cdr3_nt: TGCGCCAGCAGTATGCAGGTTTCCTACGAGCAGTACTTC; j_call: TRBJ2-7; d_call: .; v_call: TRBV5-1; clone_size: .
cdr3_aa: CASSFKGAQYF; cdr3_nt: TGTGCCAGCAGTTTCAAGGGGGCCCAGTACTTC; j_call: TRBJ2-5; d_call: .; v_call: TRBV6-5; clone_size: .
cdr3_aa: CASSQESGTDTQYF; cdr3_nt: TGTGCCAGCAGCCAAGAAAGCGGCACAGATACGCAGTATTTT; j_call: TRBJ2-3; d_call: .; v_call: TRBV3-1; clone_size: many
cdr3_aa: CSARRTGDGYYDEQFF; cdr3_nt: TGCAGTGCTAGAAGGACGGGGGACGGGTACTACGATGAGCAGTTCTTC; j_call: TRBJ2-1; d_call: .; v_call: TRBV20-1; clone_size: .
cdr3_aa: CSARDPRGMEFF; cdr3_nt: TGCAGTGCTAGAGATCCTAGAGGGATGGAGTTCTTC; j_call: TRBJ2-1; d_call: .; v_call: TRBV20-1; clone_size: many
cdr3_aa: CASSPRVSGSNQPQHF; cdr3_nt: TGTGCCAGCTCACCCAGGGTGTCTGGAAGCAATCAGCCCCAGCATTTT; j_call: TRBJ1-5; d_call: .; v_call: TRBV18; clone_size: .
cdr3_aa: CASSLQEIRTDTQYF; cdr3_nt: TGCGCCAGCAGTTTACAGGAAATCCGCACAGATACGCAGTATTTT; j_call: TRBJ2-3; d_call: .; v_call: TRBV5-1; clone_size: once
cdr3_aa: CASSSTGIGANYGYTF; cdr3_nt: TGTGCCAGCAGCTCGACCGGGATCGGGGCCAACTATGGCTACACCTTC; j_call: TRBJ1-2; d_call: .; v_call: TRBV7-9; clone_size: .
cdr3_aa: CASSQRRDKNEQFF; cdr3_nt: TGTGCCAGCAGCCAACGGCGGGACAAGAATGAGCAGTTCTTC; j_call: TRBJ2-1; d_call: .; v_call: TRBV4-2; clone_size: many